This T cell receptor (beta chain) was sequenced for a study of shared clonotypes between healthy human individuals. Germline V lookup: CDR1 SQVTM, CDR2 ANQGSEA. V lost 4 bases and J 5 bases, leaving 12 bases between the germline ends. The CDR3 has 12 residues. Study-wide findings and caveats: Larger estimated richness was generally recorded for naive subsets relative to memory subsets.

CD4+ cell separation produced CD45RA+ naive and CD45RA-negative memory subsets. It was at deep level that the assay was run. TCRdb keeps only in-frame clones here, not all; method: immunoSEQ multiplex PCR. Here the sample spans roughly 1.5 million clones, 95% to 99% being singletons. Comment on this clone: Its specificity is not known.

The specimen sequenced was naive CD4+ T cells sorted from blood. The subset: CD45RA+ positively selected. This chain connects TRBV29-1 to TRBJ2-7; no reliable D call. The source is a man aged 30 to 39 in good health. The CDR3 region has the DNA TGCAGCGTTGTCAGTTTCGCCCACGAGCAGTACTTC. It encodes CSVVSFAHEQYF.